The clone carrying this T cell receptor (beta chain) has just a few counts. This entry is derived from a study of control samples from healthy donors and cancer patients. Germline CDR1 is LGHNT and CDR2 is FRNRAP. Trimming took off 0 bases at V and 5 bases at J, with 13 bases between the two ends. This CDR3 is 15 amino acids long. The protocol was immunoSEQ multiplex PCR, while the TCRdb copy is restricted to in-frame clones and leaves out a portion. The sample gives about 80,000 clones, approximately 80% of which show up once; around a tenth is in the top ten. The chain is built from TRBV12-5 and TRBJ1-1; D gene ambiguous. The sequencing sample was made of PBMCs. The clonotype was recovered from a man aged 55 to 69 with head and neck cancer. CDR3 nucleotide sequence: TGTGCTAGTGGTTTGGTCCCGGGAGGTTCGACTGAAGCTTTCTTT. This sequence encodes CASGLVPGGSTEAFF.